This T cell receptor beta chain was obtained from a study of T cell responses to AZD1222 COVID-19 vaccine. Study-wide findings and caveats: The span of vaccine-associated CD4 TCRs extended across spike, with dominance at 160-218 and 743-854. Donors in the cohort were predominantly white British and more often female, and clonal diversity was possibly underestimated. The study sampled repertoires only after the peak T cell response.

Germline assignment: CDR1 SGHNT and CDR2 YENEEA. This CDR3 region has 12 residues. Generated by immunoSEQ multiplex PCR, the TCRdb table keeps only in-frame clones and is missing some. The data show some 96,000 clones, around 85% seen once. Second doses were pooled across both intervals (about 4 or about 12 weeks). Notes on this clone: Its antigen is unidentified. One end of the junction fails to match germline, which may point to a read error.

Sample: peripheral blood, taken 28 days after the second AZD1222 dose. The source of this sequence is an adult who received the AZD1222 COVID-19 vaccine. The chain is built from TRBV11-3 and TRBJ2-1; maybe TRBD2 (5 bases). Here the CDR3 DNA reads TGTGCCAGCAGCTTTTCAGAGGGCAAGATCGTCTTC. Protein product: CASSFSEGKIVF.